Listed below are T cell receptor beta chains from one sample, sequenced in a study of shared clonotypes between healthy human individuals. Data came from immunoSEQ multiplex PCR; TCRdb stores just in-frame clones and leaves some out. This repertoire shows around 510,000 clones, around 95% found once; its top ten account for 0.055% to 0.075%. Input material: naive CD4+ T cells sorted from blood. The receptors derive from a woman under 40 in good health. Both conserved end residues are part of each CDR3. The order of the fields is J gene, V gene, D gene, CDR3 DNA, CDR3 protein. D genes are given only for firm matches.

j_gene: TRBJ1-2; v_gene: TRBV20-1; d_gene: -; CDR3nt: TGCAGTGCCAAAGCCCCAGGTGGCTACACCTTC; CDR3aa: CSAKAPGGYTF
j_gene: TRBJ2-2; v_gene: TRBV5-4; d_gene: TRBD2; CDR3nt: TGTGCCAGCAGCTCGGGACTAGCGGGAGGTCACGGGGAGCTGTTTTTT; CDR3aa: CASSSGLAGGHGELFF
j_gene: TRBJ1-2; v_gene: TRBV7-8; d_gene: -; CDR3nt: TGTGCCAGCAGCTTACGATCAAGGCCGGAATTGGTCAGTAGCTACACCTTC; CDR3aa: CASSLRSRPELVSSYTF
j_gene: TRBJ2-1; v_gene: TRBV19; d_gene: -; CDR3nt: TGTGCCAGTACCGCACCCCGACGCGACAATGAGCAGTTCTTC; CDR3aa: CASTAPRRDNEQFF
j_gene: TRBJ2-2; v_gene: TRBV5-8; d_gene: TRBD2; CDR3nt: TGTGCCAGCAGCGCGTACGCGGGAGACGAGACCGGGGAGCTGTTTTTT; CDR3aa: CASSAYAGDETGELFF
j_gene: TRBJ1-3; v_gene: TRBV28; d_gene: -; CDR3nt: TGTGCCAGCAGTCCTAGCGACGGATCCTCTGGAAACACCATATATTTT; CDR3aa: CASSPSDGSSGNTIYF
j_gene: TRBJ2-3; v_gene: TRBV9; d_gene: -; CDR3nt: TGTGCCAGCAGCGTAGGGGGCAGAGTTAGCACAGATACGCAGTATTTT; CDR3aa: CASSVGGRVSTDTQYF
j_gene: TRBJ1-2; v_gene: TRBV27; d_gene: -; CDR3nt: TGTGCCAGCAGTCCGCACAGTCTATCTAACTATGGCTACACCTTC; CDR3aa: CASSPHSLSNYGYTF
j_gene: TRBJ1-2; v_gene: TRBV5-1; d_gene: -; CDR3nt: TGCGCCAGCAGCTTGGGACCGGAGCCTAACTATGGCTACACCTTC; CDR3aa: CASSLGPEPNYGYTF
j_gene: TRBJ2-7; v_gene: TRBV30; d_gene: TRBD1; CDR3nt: TGTGCCTGGGAGAGGGACAGCCTCTACGAGCAGTACTTC; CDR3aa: CAWERDSLYEQYF
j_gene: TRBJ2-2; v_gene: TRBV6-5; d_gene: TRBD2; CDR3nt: TGTGCCAGCTCGGGGAGGGCCGAAAACACCGGGGAGCTGTTTTTT; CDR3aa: CASSGRAENTGELFF